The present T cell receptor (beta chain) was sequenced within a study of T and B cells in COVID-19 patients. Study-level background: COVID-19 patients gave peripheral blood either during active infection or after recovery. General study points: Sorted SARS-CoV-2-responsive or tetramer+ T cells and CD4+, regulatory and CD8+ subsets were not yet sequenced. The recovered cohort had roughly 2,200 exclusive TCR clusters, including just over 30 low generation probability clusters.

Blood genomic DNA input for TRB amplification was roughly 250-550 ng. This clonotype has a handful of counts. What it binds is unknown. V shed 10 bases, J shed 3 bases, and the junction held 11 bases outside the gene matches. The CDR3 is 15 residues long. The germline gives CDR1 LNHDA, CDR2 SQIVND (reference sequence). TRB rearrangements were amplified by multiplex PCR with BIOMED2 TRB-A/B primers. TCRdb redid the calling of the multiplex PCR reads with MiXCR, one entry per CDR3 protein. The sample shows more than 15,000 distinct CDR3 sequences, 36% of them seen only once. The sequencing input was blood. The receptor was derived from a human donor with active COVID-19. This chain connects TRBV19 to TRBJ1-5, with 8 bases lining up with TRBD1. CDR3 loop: CATTKQGGLNQPQHF. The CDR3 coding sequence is TGTGCCACTACGAAACAGGGGGGCCTCAATCAGCCCCAGCATTTT.